This TCR beta chain was documented in a study of blood T cell repertoires in COVID-19. Unmatched junction bases numbered 16, after V lost 5 bases and J lost 1 base. The CDR3 is 19 residues long. Germline V gene lookup returns CDR1 SGHVS and CDR2 FQNEAQ. Source study methods: Estimation of nucleated cell counts relied on the amplification of reference gene primers. Clones were sequenced by immunoSEQ multiplex PCR, and TCRdb holds only the in-frame ones, with some missing. The DNA gave D and trimming, while V, J and clone size come from that table. The table records roughly 200,000 clones, 81% of them present only once.

This sequence originates from a middle-aged woman with COVID-19, enrolled during active disease. The chain uses TRBV7-8 and TRBJ1-1; 10 bases agree with TRBD1. What was sequenced was peripheral blood. The CDR3 DNA reads TGTGCCAGCAGCCCATACCCACTCGGGACAGGGGAAGGGAACACTGAAGCTTTCTTT. Translation gives CASSPYPLGTGEGNTEAFF.